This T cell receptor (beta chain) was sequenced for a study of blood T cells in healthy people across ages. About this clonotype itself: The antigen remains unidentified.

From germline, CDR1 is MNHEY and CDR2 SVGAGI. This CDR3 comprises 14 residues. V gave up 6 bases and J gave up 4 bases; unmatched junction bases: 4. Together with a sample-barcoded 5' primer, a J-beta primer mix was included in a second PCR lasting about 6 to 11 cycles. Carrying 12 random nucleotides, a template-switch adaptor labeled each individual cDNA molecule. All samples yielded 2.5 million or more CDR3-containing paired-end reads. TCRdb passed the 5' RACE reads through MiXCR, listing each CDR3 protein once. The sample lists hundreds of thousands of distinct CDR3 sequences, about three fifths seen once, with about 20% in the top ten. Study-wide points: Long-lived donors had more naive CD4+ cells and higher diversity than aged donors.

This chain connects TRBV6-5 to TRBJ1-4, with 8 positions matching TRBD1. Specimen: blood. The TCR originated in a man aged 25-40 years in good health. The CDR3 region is CASRGGQVNEKLFF. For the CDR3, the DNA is TGTGCCAGCAGGGGGGGACAGGTTAATGAAAAACTGTTTTTT.